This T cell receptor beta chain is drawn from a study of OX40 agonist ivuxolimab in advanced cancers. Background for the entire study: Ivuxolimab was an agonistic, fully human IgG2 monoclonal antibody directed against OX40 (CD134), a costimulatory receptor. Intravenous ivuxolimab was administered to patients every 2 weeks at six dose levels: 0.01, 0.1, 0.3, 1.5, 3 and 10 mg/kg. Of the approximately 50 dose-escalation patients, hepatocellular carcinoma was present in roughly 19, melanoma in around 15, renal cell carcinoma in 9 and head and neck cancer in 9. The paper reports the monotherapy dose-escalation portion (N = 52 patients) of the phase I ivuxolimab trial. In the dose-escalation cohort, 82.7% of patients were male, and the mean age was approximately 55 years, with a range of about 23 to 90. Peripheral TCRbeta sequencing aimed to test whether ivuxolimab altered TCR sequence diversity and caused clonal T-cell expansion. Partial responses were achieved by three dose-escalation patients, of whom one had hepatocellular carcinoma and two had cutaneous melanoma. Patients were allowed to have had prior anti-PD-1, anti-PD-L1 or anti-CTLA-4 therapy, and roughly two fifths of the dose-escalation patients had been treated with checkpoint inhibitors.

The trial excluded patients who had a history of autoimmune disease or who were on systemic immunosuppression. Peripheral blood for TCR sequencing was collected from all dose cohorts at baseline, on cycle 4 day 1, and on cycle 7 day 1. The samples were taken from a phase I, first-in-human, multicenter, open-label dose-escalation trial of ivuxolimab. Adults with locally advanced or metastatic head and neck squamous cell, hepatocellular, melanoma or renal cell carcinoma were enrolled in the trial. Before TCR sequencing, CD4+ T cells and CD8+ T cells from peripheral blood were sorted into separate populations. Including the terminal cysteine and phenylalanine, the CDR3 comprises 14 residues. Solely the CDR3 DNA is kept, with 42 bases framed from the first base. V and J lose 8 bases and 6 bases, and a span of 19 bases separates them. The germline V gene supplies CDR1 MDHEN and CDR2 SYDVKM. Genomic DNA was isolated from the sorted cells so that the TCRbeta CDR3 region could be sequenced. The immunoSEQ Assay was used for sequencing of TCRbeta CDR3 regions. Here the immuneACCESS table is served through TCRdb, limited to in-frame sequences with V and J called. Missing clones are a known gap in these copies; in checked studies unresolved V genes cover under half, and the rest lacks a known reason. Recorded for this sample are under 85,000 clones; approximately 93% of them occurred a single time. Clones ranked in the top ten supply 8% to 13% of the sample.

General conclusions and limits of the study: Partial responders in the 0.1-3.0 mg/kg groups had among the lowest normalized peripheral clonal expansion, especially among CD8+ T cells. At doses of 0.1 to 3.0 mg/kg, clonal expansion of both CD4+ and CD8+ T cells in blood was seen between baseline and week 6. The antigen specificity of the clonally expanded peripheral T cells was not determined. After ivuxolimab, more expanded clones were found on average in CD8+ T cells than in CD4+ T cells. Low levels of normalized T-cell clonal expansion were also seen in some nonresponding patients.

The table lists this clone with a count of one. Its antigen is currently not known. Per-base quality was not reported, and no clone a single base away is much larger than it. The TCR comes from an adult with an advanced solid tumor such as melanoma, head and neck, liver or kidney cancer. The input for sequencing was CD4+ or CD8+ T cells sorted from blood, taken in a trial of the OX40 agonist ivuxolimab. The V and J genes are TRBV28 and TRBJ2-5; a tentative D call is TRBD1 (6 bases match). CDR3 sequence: CASRRNRDGKTQYF. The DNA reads TGTGCCAGCCGTCGCAACAGGGACGGGAAGACCCAGTACTTC.